Listed here are 29 T cell receptor beta chains from one sample, sequenced in a study of CD8 T cells in Susac syndrome. Random hexamers were used to reverse transcribe the RNA input (about 0.5 to 1 ug). TCRdb used MiXCR to reprocess the immunoSEQ multiplex PCR reads, holding one entry per CDR3 protein. The repertoire has about 240,000 distinct CDR3 sequences, almost 97% of them found once; the top ten carry about 0.095%. The material sequenced was CD4+ T cells from PBMCs. All receptors come from a human donor with Susac syndrome.

V and J are TRBV10-3 and TRBJ2-3; D might be TRBD2 (6 bases). The V end was cut by 9 bases, the J end by 0 bases, with 13 bases between. The germline CDR1 and CDR2 sequences are ENHRY and SYGVKD. The CDR3 loop spans 14 amino acids. The CDR3 region has the DNA TGTGCCATTCAACCGGGACTGAGCACAGATACGCAGTATTTT. Translated: CAIQPGLSTDTQYF.

V gene TRBV11-3 combines with J gene TRBJ2-1; D is unclear. V was cut by 4 bases and J by 7 bases, with 5 bases left in between. The V gene's germline CDR1 is SGHNT and CDR2 YENEEA. This CDR3 region has 11 residues. This chain's CDR3 is CASSSKNEQFF. Written as DNA, the CDR3 is TGTGCCAGCAGCTCCAAGAATGAGCAGTTCTTC.

This chain uses TRBV30 with TRBJ1-2; 8 positions agree with TRBD1. The V gene's germline CDR1 is GTSNPN and CDR2 SVGIG (reference sequence). This CDR3 has 15 residues. Germline trimming cut 2 bases from V and 9 bases from J; bases unmatched to any gene: 14. CDR3 coding DNA: TGTGCCTGGAGTCTCCAGGACAGGGAATCTATGCGCTACACCTTC. This codes for CAWSLQDRESMRYTF. The entire variable domain, with the rest obtained from reference TRBV30 and TRBJ1-2, is as follows: SQTIHQWPATLVQPVGSPLSLECTVEGTSNPNLYWYRQAAGRGLQLLFYSVGIGQISSEVPQNLSASRPQDRQFILSSKKLLLSDSGFYLCAWSLQDRESMRYTFGSGTRLTVV.

The CDR3 DNA reads as TGTGCCTGGGGCTCAGGGGGCAATCAGCCCCAGCATTTT. Translation: CAWGSGGNQPQHF. The V gene is TRBV30, the J gene TRBJ1-5; D possibly corresponds to TRBD1 (6 bases). In germline, CDR1 is GTSNPN, CDR2 SVGIG (reference sequence). The V end was cut by 5 bases, the J end by 2 bases, with 10 bases between. The CDR3 length is 13 residues.

The rearrangement links TRBV9 to TRBJ1-1; D might be TRBD1 (5 bases). CDR3 length: 12 residues. The germline V gene encodes CDR1 SGDLS and CDR2 YYNGEE. V lost 0 bases, J lost 7 bases, and 7 bases lay in between. Here the CDR3 DNA reads TGTGCCAGCAGCGTAGTTGGGGGTGAAGCTTTCTTT. This translates into CASSVVGGEAFF.

This rearrangement joins TRBV25-1 to TRBJ1-5; tentatively, D is TRBD1 (5 bases). This CDR3 comprises 16 residues. Germline V gene lookup returns CDR1 MGHDK and CDR2 SYGVNS. V dropped 8 bases and J dropped 2 bases, with 19 bases sitting between them. The CDR3 region is CASLIPGSRGNQPQHF. The CDR3 DNA reads TGTGCCAGCCTAATACCGGGCTCCAGGGGCAATCAGCCCCAGCATTTT. Full variable domain (rest looked up from reference TRBV25-1 and TRBJ1-5): EADIYQTPRYLVIGTGKKITLECSQTMGHDKMYWYQQDPGMELHLIHYSYGVNSTEKGDLSSESTVSRIRTEHFPLTLESARPSHTSQYLCASLIPGSRGNQPQHFGDGTRLSIL.

The chain is built from TRBV15 and TRBJ2-2; D gene ambiguous. Germline V CDR1 and CDR2: LNHNV, YYDKDF (reference sequence). V lost 1 base to trimming and J lost 0 bases, with 9 bases between them. CDR3 length equals 16 residues. CDR3 loop: CATSRARNSNTGELFF. The CDR3 DNA reads as TGTGCCACCAGCAGAGCTCGGAATTCGAACACCGGGGAGCTGTTTTTT.

This chain joins TRBV14 and TRBJ2-1, with D unclear. Trimming took off 5 bases at V and 0 bases at J, with 11 bases between the two ends. CDR1 and CDR2 from the germline V gene are SGHDN and FVKESK. CDR3 length: 15 amino acids. The CDR3 region is CASSIARPSYNEQFF. CDR3 nucleotide sequence: TGTGCCAGCAGCATAGCCAGACCCTCCTACAATGAGCAGTTCTTC.

J is TRBJ2-7 and V is TRBV28; D call uncertain. This CDR3 is built from 14 residues. The germline V and J ends were trimmed by 5 bases and 6 bases, with 17 bases remaining between them. Germline assignment: CDR1 MDHEN and CDR2 SYDVKM. The chain's CDR3 is CASSVVPGPGEQYF. CDR3 DNA sequence: TGTGCCAGCAGTGTAGTCCCCGGGCCAGGCGAGCAGTACTTC. The complete variable domain, with remaining parts taken from reference TRBV28 and TRBJ2-7, reads DVKVTQSSRYLVKRTGEKVFLECVQDMDHENMFWYRQDPGLGLRLIYFSYDVKMKEKGDIPEGYSVSREKKERFSLILESASTNQTSMYLCASSVVPGPGEQYFGPGTRLTVT.

The rearrangement joins TRBV28 to TRBJ2-7, with D hard to call. Trimming shortened V by 7 bases and J by 4 bases, and 8 bases separated the two germline ends. Germline CDR1 MDHEN, CDR2 SYDVKM. This CDR3 comprises 11 residues. This CDR3 reads CASKRGYEQYF. The DNA for the CDR3 is TGTGCCAGCAAGCGCGGATACGAGCAGTACTTC.

The chain joins TRBV5-1 to TRBJ2-7; 7 positions agree with TRBD1. Germline loops: CDR1 SGHRS, CDR2 YFSETQ. CDR3 length: 17 residues. The ends lost 0 bases at V and 0 bases at J; junction bases unmatched: 9. The CDR3, as DNA: TGCGCCAGCAGCTTGGGACAGGGCTTTCCACTCTCCTACGAGCAGTACTTC. Translation gives CASSLGQGFPLSYEQYF. Looking up the rest from reference TRBV5-1 and TRBJ2-7 gives the full variable domain: KAGVTQTPRYLIKTRGQQVTLSCSPISGHRSVSWYQQTPGQGLQFLFEYFSETQRNKGNFPGRFSGRQFSNSRSEMNVSTLELGDSALYLCASSLGQGFPLSYEQYFGPGTRLTVT.

The chain uses TRBV2 and TRBJ1-4, with D possibly matching TRBD1 (5 bases). The germline V gene encodes CDR1 SNHLY and CDR2 FYNNEI. The ends were cut back, 8 bases at V and 6 bases at J, with 16 bases in the middle. This CDR3 has 14 amino acids. CDR3 sequence: CASGGPGTDEKLFF. The DNA for the CDR3 is TGTGCCAGCGGGGGTCCTGGGACGGATGAAAAACTGTTTTTT.

The chain uses TRBV29-1 and TRBJ2-3; 7 nucleotides line up with TRBD1. The CDR3 consists of 13 residues. The V gene end was trimmed by 6 bases and the J gene end by 6 bases; junction bases not matched to a gene: 9. CDR1 and CDR2 from the germline V gene are SQVTM and ANQGSEA. The CDR3 spells CSVQGFSEDTQYF. DNA for the CDR3: TGCAGCGTACAGGGGTTTTCCGAGGATACGCAGTATTTT.

The rearrangement uses TRBV6-4 and TRBJ1-2; no clear D. This CDR3 has 14 residues. Germline-derived CDR1 and CDR2 are MRHNA and SNTAGT. The ends were cut back, 9 bases at V and 3 bases at J, with 17 bases in the middle. DNA of the CDR3: TGTGCCAGGATCAGTAGCGGGAGGGACTATGGCTACACCTTC. Its protein is CARISSGRDYGYTF.

The chain recombines TRBV27 with TRBJ2-7; 12 bases map to TRBD2. The V segment lost 5 bases and the J segment 5 bases; nucleotides outside the gene matches: 4. Germline V gene sequence: CDR1 MNHEY, CDR2 SMNVEV (reference sequence). The CDR3 is 14 residues long. The CDR3, as DNA: TGTGCCAGCAGTCCCCTAGCGGGAGGGAACGAGCAGTACTTC. This translates into CASSPLAGGNEQYF.

In this sample, this clonotype turned up a few times. V and J are TRBV18 and TRBJ2-5; D is uncertain. The CDR3 extends over 12 amino acids. Germline V gene sequence: CDR1 KGHSH, CDR2 LQKENI. V dropped 3 bases and J dropped 2 bases, with 4 bases sitting between them. The CDR3 loop reads CASSPDQETQYF. The CDR3 DNA reads TGTGCCAGCTCACCCGATCAAGAGACCCAGTACTTC. The variable domain in full, completed from reference TRBV18 and TRBJ2-5, reads NAGVMQNPRHLVRRRGQEARLRCSPMKGHSHVYWYRQLPEEGLKFMVYLQKENIIDESGMPKERFSAEFPKEGPSILRIQQVVRGDSAAYFCASSPDQETQYFGPGTRLLVL.

V and J are TRBV4-1 and TRBJ2-5, with 9 bases aligning to TRBD1. The length of the CDR3 is 15 residues. Germline trimming cut 4 bases from V and 2 bases from J; bases unmatched to any gene: 5. The germline CDR1 and CDR2 sequences are MGHRA and YSYEKL. Here the CDR3 reads CASSLGTGPQETQYF. The CDR3 DNA reads as TGCGCCAGCAGCCTTGGGACAGGGCCTCAAGAGACCCAGTACTTC.

The CDR3 sequence: CATGAFSYEQYF. The CDR3 nucleotides are TGTGCCACCGGAGCATTCTCCTACGAGCAGTACTTC. The chain links TRBV15 to TRBJ2-7; D is unresolved. This CDR3 is built from 12 residues. Germline values: CDR1 LNHNV, CDR2 YYDKDF (reference sequence). Trimming removed 8 bases at V and 0 bases at J, with 8 bases between.

The rearrangement links TRBV24-1 to TRBJ1-5, with 7 bases matching TRBD1. The CDR3 contains 14 residues. Germline assignment: CDR1 KGHDR and CDR2 SFDVKD. After removal of 3 bases from V and 4 bases from J, the junction contained 2 bases not matched to a gene. The DNA of the CDR3 is TGTGCCACCAGTGATGGGACAGTAAATCAGCCCCAGCATTTT. Its protein product is CATSDGTVNQPQHF.

As for this clonotype: At one end, the junction sequence differs from germline, possibly due to a read error. CDR3 coding DNA: TGTGCCAGCTCACCACCGTACGGTCAGACTATCTTT. It encodes CASSPPYGQTIF. The genes are TRBV18 and TRBJ1-1; no reliable D call. The CDR3 runs to 12 residues. Germline CDR1 KGHSH, CDR2 LQKENI. Variable domain in full (rest from reference TRBV18 and TRBJ1-1): NAGVMQNPRHLVRRRGQEARLRCSPMKGHSHVYWYRQLPEEGLKFMVYLQKENIIDESGMPKERFSAEFPKEGPSILRIQQVVRGDSAAYFCASSPPYGQTIFGQGTRLTVV.

This clonotype appeared once. V gene TRBV6-2 or TRBV6-3 combines with J gene TRBJ2-7; 9 bases map to TRBD2. This CDR3 spans 15 amino acids. CDR1 is MNHEY and CDR2 is SVGEGT in the germline V gene. V lost 7 bases to trimming and J lost 2 bases; unmatched junction nucleotides: 9. The CDR3 protein is CASNLSGSGTYEQYF. The CDR3 nucleotides read TGTGCCAGCAACCTTAGCGGGAGCGGGACCTACGAGCAGTACTTC.

Here the CDR3 reads CASSGQGAGGETQYF. The DNA for the CDR3 is TGTGCCAGCTCCGGACAGGGGGCAGGAGGGGAGACCCAGTACTTC. The chain carries TRBV18 and TRBJ2-5, with 11 bases fitting TRBD1. The CDR3 extends over 15 amino acids. The V gene end was trimmed by 6 bases and the J gene end by 5 bases; junction bases not matched to a gene: 8. Germline CDR1 is KGHSH and CDR2 is LQKENI.

Here the CDR3 DNA reads TGTGCCAGTCCTAGCGGGAGTAACACCGGGGAGCTGTTTTTT. Encoded protein: CASPSGSNTGELFF. V and J are TRBV19 and TRBJ2-2; 10 bases are a match to TRBD2. The V and J ends lost 8 bases and 2 bases, in that order; junction bases with no gene match: 2. The CDR3 is 14 amino acids. In germline, CDR1 is LNHDA, CDR2 SQIVND (reference sequence).

V and J are TRBV20-1 and TRBJ2-5; D is possibly TRBD1 or TRBD2 (5 bases each). The CDR3 is 15 residues long. Germline assignment: CDR1 DFQATT and CDR2 SNEGSKA (reference sequence). V lost 1 base to trimming and J lost 7 bases, with 19 bases between them. CDR3: CSARGRDAHRGTQYF. The CDR3 region has the DNA TGCAGTGCTAGAGGTCGGGACGCCCATAGGGGGACCCAGTACTTC.

The chain employs TRBV28 and TRBJ2-6; the D gene is possibly TRBD2 (5 bases). The germline CDR1 and CDR2 sequences are MDHEN and SYDVKM. The CDR3 consists of 14 residues. V dropped 8 bases and J dropped 4 bases, with 12 bases sitting between them. CDR3 sequence (DNA): TGTGCCAGCGAGGGTCGTAACGGGGCCAACGTCCTGACTTTC. Its translation: CASEGRNGANVLTF.

The V call is TRBV25-1, the J call TRBJ2-5; no clear D gene. The V and J ends lost 10 bases and 4 bases respectively, with 13 bases between them. Germline lookup yields CDR1 MGHDK and CDR2 SYGVNS. The CDR3 runs to 12 residues. The CDR3, as DNA: TGTGCCACCAGGACCTTAGGAGAGACCCAGTACTTC. Protein sequence: CATRTLGETQYF.

The chain is built from TRBV11-3 and TRBJ2-5; no firm D call. This CDR3 comprises 12 residues. Looked up from germline, CDR1 is SGHNT and CDR2 is YENEEA. V shed 4 bases and J shed 3 bases, with 6 bases lying between them. The CDR3 reads CASSSREETQYF. In DNA form, the CDR3 reads TGTGCCAGCAGCTCCCGCGAAGAGACCCAGTACTTC.

The rearrangement uses TRBV20-1 and TRBJ1-5, with 7 bases aligning to TRBD1. V shed 6 bases and J 6 bases; nucleotides not matched to a gene: 11. This CDR3 is built from 14 residues. The germline V gene encodes CDR1 DFQATT and CDR2 SNEGSKA (reference sequence). CDR3 nucleotide sequence: TGCAGTGCGGGGACAGACCCTACTGGTCAGCCCCAGCATTTT. Encoded protein: CSAGTDPTGQPQHF.

This chain links TRBV29-1 with TRBJ2-1; tentative D call: TRBD2 (6 bases). Deletions cut 2 bases from V and 1 base from J, with 12 bases between. The CDR3 covers 15 residues. The germline V gene has CDR1 SQVTM and CDR2 ANQGSEA. In nucleotides, the CDR3 is TGCAGCGTTGAAATTCGGACTATTTCCTACAATGAGCAGTTCTTC. It translates to CSVEIRTISYNEQFF.